This TCR beta chain was sequenced during a study of shared clonotypes between healthy human individuals. Study-wide points: Only blood was sampled; tissue repertoires likely differ.

Remarks on this clone: Its antigen is undetermined.

Naive CD45RA+ and memory CD45RA-negative subsets were split from CD4+ cells. Assay used: immunoSEQ multiplex PCR; TCRdb lists only in-frame clones, some missing. The profile covers about 600,000 clones, with more than 95% appearing a single time and around 0.057% taken by the ten largest. Input material: naive CD4+ T cells sorted from blood. Subset reported: CD45RA+ positively selected. This receptor was taken from a woman aged 25 to 39 in good health.

CDR3 region: CASSLVSGRNYEKLFF. The DNA for the CDR3 is TGTGCCAGCAGTTTAGTTTCCGGGAGAAATTATGAAAAACTGTTTTTT. The rearrangement joins TRBV28 to TRBJ1-4; D is ambiguous. Trimming removed 2 bases from V and 6 bases from J, with 16 bases in between. Germline CDR1 and CDR2: MDHEN and SYDVKM. The CDR3 has 16 amino acids. Based on the CDR3 plus reference TRBV28 and TRBJ1-4, the full variable domain is DVKVTQSSRYLVKRTGEKVFLECVQDMDHENMFWYRQDPGLGLRLIYFSYDVKMKEKGDIPEGYSVSREKKERFSLILESASTNQTSMYLCASSLVSGRNYEKLFFGSGTQLSVL.